This T cell receptor (beta chain) was sequenced for a study of CD8 T cells in Susac syndrome. With random hexamers, reverse transcription was performed on roughly 0.45 to 1 ug of RNA. TCRdb reanalysed the immunoSEQ multiplex PCR reads using MiXCR and keeps one entry per CDR3 protein. Here the sample spans just over 300,000 distinct CDR3 sequences, about 91% being singletons. Negative isolation yielded CD8+ and CD4+ T cells; FACS enriched TEMRA cells. V dropped 1 base and J dropped 0 bases, with 4 bases sitting between them. Germline-derived CDR1 and CDR2 are LNHNV and YYDKDF (reference sequence). CDR3 length: 14 residues.

The chain couples TRBV15 to TRBJ1-3, with no clear D. The TCR sequence derives from a human donor with multiple sclerosis. The sample comprised CD4+ T cells from PBMCs. The CDR3 sequence: CATSRGVSGNTIYF. Written as DNA, the CDR3 is TGTGCCACCAGCAGAGGGGTCTCTGGAAACACCATATATTTT.